Listed below are T cell receptor beta chains from one sample, sequenced in a study of graft-versus-host responses after intestinal transplantation. Produced via immunoSEQ multiplex PCR; TCRdb's table is partial and in-frame only. The sample gives 20,000 or so clones, roughly 87% of which show up once; approximately 2% is in the top ten. The source material was PBMCs, sampled 14 days after transplant. The receptors shown here come from a human patient who received an intestinal transplant, so some T cells may come from the graft donor. The CDR3 runs from the conserved cysteine through the conserved F or W. D genes are given only for firm matches. The size of a clone is reported for some rows only, either as once, few or many, or as a class for expanded clones.

D: NA
size: NA
J: TRBJ2-3
V: TRBV29-1
DNA: TGCAGCGTTGACGGGGGGCCAGATACGCAGTATTTT
CDR3: CSVDGGPDTQYF

D: NA
size: NA
J: TRBJ2-3
V: TRBV27
DNA: TGTGCCAGCAGTTTCCTGGAGAATGCAGATACGCAGTATTTT
CDR3: CASSFLENADTQYF

D: TRBD1
size: NA
J: TRBJ1-2
V: TRBV5-1
DNA: TGCGCCAGCAGCTTGGGGGCACAGGGGAACTATGGCTACACCTTC
CDR3: CASSLGAQGNYGYTF

D: NA
size: NA
J: TRBJ1-4
V: TRBV4-1
DNA: TGCGCCAGCAGCCAAGAAGAGAGGACCCCTAATGAAAAACTGTTTTTT
CDR3: CASSQEERTPNEKLFF

D: TRBD1
size: NA
J: TRBJ2-3
V: TRBV13
DNA: TGTGCCAGCAGCCCAGGGACAGGGGAACGAACAGATACGCAGTATTTT
CDR3: CASSPGTGERTDTQYF

D: NA
size: NA
J: TRBJ2-5
V: TRBV6-1
DNA: TGTGCCAGCAGTTACCGAGAGACCCAGTACTTC
CDR3: CASSYRETQYF

D: NA
size: NA
J: TRBJ2-1
V: TRBV11-2
DNA: TGTGCCAGCAGCCCACTCACAGGGAATGAGCAGTTCTTC
CDR3: CASSPLTGNEQFF

D: NA
size: NA
J: TRBJ1-3
V: TRBV2
DNA: TGTGCCAGCAGTGACGGTTCTCACACCATATATTTT
CDR3: CASSDGSHTIYF

D: NA
size: few
J: TRBJ2-7
V: TRBV5-4
DNA: TGTGCCAGCAGCTTGCTGGGGGGGCGGCTCGAGCAGTACTTC
CDR3: CASSLLGGRLEQYF

D: TRBD2
size: NA
J: TRBJ2-7
V: TRBV28
DNA: TGTGCCAGCAGCTGGACTAGCGGGGCCTACGAGCAGTACTTC
CDR3: CASSWTSGAYEQYF

D: NA
size: NA
J: TRBJ2-7
V: TRBV10-3
DNA: TGTGCCATCAGTGAAGGTGAGGCCCCCTACGAGCAGTACTTC
CDR3: CAISEGEAPYEQYF

D: TRBD1
size: NA
J: TRBJ1-6
V: TRBV19
DNA: TGTGCCAGTCGGACAGGGCTTGCCCCCCTCCACTTT
CDR3: CASRTGLAPLHF

D: NA
size: NA
J: TRBJ2-7
V: TRBV6-5
DNA: TGTGCCAGCACTGACGGGCCCTACGAGCAGTACTTC
CDR3: CASTDGPYEQYF

D: NA
size: NA
J: TRBJ2-3
V: TRBV27
DNA: TGTGCCAGCGGAGACTCCTGGAAGACAGATACGCAGTATTTT
CDR3: CASGDSWKTDTQYF

D: NA
size: NA
J: TRBJ2-7
V: TRBV21-1
DNA: TGTGCCAGCAGCAAAGGGACCCCGGCGACATCGAACGAGCAGTACTTC
CDR3: CASSKGTPATSNEQYF

D: NA
size: NA
J: TRBJ1-1
V: TRBV2
DNA: TGTGCCAGCGGGCTAGGATGGGGGACTGAAGCTTTCTTT
CDR3: CASGLGWGTEAFF

D: NA
size: NA
J: TRBJ2-1
V: TRBV6-4
DNA: TGTGCCAGCAGTGACTCGACATCCTACAATGAGCAGTTCTTC
CDR3: CASSDSTSYNEQFF

D: TRBD2
size: NA
J: TRBJ2-5
V: TRBV4-1
DNA: TGCGCCAGCAGCCAAGTGGTAGCGGGGGGCCAAGAGACCCAGTACTTC
CDR3: CASSQVVAGGQETQYF

D: NA
size: NA
J: TRBJ2-1
V: TRBV4-1
DNA: TGCGCCAGCAGCCAAGGACTAGTGATGTACAATGAGCAGTTCTTC
CDR3: CASSQGLVMYNEQFF

D: NA
size: once
J: TRBJ2-1
V: TRBV20-1
DNA: TGCAGTGCTAGACGGGTTGATGAGCAGTTCTTC
CDR3: CSARRVDEQFF

D: TRBD2
size: NA
J: TRBJ2-1
V: TRBV2
DNA: TGTGCCAGCAGAGAGGCTAGCGGGGACAACAATGAGCAGTTCTTC
CDR3: CASREASGDNNEQFF

D: TRBD1
size: NA
J: TRBJ1-2
V: TRBV4-2
DNA: TGTGCCAGCAGCCAAGTGTGGACAGGGGATTATGGCTACACCTTC
CDR3: CASSQVWTGDYGYTF

D: NA
size: NA
J: TRBJ1-1
V: TRBV6-1
DNA: TGTGCCAGCAGTGAGGGGGCGCACACTGAAGCTTTCTTT
CDR3: CASSEGAHTEAFF

D: NA
size: once
J: TRBJ1-1
V: TRBV5-5
DNA: TGTGCCAGCAGCTTGCAGAACACTGAAGCTTTCTTT
CDR3: CASSLQNTEAFF

D: NA
size: once
J: TRBJ2-2
V: TRBV9
DNA: TGTGCCAGCAGCGTAGTCTGGCCCGACAGATTGTATCACGGGGAGCTGTTTTTT
CDR3: CASSVVWPDRLYHGELFF

D: NA
size: NA
J: TRBJ1-2
V: TRBV4-1
DNA: TGCGCCGGCAGCCAAGATCGGGAGCTTCCTGGAGGCTACACCTTC
CDR3: CAGSQDRELPGGYTF